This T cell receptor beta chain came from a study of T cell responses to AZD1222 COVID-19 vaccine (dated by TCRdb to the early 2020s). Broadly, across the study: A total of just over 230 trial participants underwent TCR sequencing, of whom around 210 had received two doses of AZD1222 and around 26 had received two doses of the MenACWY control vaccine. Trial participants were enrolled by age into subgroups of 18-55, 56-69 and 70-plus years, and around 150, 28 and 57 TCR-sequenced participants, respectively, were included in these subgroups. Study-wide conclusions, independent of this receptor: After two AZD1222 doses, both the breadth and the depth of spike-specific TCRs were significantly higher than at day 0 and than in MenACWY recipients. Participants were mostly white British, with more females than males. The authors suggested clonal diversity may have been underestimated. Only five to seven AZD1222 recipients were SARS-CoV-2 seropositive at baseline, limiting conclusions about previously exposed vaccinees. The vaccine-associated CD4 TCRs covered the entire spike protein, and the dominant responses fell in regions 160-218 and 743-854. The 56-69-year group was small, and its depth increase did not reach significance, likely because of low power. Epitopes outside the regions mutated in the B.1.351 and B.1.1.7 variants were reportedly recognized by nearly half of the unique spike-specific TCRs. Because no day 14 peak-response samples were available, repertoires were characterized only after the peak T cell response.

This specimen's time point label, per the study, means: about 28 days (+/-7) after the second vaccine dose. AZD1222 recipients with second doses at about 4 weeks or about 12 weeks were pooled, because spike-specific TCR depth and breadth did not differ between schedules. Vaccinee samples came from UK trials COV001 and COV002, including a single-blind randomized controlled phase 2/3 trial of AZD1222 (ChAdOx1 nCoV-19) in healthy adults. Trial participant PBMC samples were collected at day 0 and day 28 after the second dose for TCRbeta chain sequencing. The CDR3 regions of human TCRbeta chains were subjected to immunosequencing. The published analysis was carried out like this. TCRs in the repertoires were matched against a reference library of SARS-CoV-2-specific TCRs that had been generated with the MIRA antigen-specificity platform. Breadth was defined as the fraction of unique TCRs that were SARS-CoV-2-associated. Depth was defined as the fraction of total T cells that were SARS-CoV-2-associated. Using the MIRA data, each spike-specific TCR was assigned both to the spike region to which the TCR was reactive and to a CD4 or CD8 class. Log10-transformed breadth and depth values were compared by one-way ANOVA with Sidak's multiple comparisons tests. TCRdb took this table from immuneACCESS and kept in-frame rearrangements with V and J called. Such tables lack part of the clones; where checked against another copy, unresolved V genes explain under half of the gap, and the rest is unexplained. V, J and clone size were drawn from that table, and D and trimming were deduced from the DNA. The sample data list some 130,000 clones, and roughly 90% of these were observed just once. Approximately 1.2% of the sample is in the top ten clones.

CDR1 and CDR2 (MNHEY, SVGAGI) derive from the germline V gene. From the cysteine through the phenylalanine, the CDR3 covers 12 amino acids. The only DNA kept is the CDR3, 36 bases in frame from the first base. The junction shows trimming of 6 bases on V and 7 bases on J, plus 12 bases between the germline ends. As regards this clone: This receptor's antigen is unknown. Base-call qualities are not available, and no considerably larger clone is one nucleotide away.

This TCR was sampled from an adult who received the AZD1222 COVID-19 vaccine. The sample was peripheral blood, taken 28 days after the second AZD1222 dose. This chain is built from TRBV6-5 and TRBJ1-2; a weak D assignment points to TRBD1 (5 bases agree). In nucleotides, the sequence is TGTGCCAGCAGACTCGGGACGGTTGGCTACACCTTC. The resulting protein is CASRLGTVGYTF.